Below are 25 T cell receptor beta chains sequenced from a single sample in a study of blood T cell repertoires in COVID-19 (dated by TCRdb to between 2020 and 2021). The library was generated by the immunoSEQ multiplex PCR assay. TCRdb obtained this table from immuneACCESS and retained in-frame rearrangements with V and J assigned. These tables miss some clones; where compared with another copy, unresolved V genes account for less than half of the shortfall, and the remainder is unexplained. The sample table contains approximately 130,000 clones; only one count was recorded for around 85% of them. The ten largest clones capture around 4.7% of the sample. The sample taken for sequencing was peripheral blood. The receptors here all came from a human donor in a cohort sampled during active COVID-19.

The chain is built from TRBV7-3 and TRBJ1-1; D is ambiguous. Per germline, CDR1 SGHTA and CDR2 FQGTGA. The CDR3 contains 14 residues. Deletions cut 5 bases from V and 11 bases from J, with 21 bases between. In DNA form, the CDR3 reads TGTGCCAGCAGCCTAAACTACCAGCGTAGCGAGGCTTTCTTT. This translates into CASSLNYQRSEAFF.

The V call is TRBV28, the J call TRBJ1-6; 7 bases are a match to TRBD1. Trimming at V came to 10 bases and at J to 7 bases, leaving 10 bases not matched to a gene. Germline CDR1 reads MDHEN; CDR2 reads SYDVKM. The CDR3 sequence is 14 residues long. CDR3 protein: CATRRLRGNSPLHF. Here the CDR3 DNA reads TGTGCCACCCGTCGCCTCAGGGGGAATTCACCCCTCCACTTT.

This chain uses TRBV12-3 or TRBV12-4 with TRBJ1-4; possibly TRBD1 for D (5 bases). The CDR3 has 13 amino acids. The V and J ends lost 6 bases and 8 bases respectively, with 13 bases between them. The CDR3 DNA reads TGTGCCAGCAGGACAGAAAGGAGAGAAAAACTGTTTTTT. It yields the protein CASRTERREKLFF.

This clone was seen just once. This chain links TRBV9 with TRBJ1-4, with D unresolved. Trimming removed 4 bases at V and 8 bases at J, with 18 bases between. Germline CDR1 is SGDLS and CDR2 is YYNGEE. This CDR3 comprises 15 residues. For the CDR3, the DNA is TGTGCCAGCAGCCTCCGCGGGGTTTCGGGGGAAAAACTGTTTTTT. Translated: CASSLRGVSGEKLFF.

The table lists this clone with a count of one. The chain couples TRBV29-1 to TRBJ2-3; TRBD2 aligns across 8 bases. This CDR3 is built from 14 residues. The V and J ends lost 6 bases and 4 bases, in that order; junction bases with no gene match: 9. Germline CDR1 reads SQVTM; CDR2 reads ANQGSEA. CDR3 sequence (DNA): TGCAGCGTCAGCGCAGCGGGAGTGGCAGATACGCAGTATTTT. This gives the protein CSVSAAGVADTQYF.

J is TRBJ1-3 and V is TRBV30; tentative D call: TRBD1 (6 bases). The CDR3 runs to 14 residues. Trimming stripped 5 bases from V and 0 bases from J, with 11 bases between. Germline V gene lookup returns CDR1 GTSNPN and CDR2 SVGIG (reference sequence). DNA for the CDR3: TGTGCCTGGGGCACAGGGAGCTCTGGAAACACCATATATTTT. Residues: CAWGTGSSGNTIYF.

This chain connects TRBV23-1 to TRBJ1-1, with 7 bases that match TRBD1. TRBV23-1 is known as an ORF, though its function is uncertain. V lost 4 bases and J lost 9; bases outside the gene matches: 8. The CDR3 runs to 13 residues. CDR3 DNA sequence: TGCGCCAGCAGTCTGACAGGGACTGTTAAAGCTTTCTTT. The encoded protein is CASSLTGTVKAFF.

For the CDR3, the DNA is TGTGCCAGCAGCTCACAGGGACGTAATTCACCCCTCCACTTT. Protein product: CASSSQGRNSPLHF. This rearrangement joins TRBV6-6 to TRBJ1-6; D might be TRBD1 (6 bases). The CDR3 sequence is 14 residues long. Germline CDR1 and CDR2: MNHNY and SVGAGI (reference sequence). V gave up 6 bases and J gave up 6 bases, with 12 bases separating them.

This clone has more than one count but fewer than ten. CDR3 bases: TGCAGTGCTAGTCCCTCTCAAGAGACCCAGTACTTC. Protein product: CSASPSQETQYF. V gene TRBV20-1 combines with J gene TRBJ2-5, with no clear D. The CDR3 covers 12 residues. Germline CDR1 is DFQATT and CDR2 is SNEGSKA (reference sequence). V lost 3 bases and J 2 bases, leaving 7 bases between the germline ends.

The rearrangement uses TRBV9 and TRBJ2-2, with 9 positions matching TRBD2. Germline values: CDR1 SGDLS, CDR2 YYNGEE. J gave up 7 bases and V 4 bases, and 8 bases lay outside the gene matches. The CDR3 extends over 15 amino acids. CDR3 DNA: TGTGCCAGCAGCCCGCGGGAGGGCAGGGGCGGGGAGCTGTTTTTT. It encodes CASSPREGRGGELFF.

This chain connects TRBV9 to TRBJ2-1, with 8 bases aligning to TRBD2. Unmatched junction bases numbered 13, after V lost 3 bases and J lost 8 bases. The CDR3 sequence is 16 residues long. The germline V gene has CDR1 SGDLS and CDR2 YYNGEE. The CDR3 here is CASSAHGGAGLDEQFF. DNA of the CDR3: TGTGCCAGCAGCGCCCACGGGGGGGCAGGTCTGGATGAGCAGTTCTTC.

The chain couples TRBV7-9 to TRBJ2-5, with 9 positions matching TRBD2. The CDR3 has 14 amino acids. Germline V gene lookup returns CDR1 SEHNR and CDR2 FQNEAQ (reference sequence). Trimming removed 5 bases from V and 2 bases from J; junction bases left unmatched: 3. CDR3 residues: CASSPSGGQETQYF. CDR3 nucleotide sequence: TGTGCCAGCAGCCCAAGCGGGGGGCAAGAGACCCAGTACTTC.

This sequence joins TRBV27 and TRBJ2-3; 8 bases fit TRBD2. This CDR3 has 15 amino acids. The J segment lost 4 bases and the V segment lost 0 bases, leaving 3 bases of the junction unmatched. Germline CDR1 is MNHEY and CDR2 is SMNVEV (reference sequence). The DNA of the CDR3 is TGTGCCAGCAGTTTATCGGGACTAGGAGCAGATACGCAGTATTTT. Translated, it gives CASSLSGLGADTQYF.

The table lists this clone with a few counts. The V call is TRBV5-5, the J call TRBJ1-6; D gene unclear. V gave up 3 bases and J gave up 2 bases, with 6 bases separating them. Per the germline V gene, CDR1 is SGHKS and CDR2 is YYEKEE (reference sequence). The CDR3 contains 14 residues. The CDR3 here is CASSSGAYNSPLHF. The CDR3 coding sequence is TGTGCCAGCAGCTCCGGAGCCTATAATTCACCCCTCCACTTT.

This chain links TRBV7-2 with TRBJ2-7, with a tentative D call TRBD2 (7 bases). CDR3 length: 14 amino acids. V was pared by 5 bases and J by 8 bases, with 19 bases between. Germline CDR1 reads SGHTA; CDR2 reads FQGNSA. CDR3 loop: CASSHESAGAKQYF. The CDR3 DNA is TGTGCCAGCAGCCATGAATCGGCGGGGGCCAAGCAGTACTTC.

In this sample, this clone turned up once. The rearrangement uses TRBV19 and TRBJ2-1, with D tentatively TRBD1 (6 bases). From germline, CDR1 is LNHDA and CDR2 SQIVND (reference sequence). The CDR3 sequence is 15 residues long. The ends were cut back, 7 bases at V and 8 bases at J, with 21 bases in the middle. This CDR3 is CASTPVAGVIDEQFF. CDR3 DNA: TGTGCCAGTACCCCAGTGGCAGGGGTTATCGATGAGCAGTTCTTC.

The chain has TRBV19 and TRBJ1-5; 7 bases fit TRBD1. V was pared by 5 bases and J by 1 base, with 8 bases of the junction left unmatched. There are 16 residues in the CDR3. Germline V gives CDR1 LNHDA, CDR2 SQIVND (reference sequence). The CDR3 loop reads CASSLRQGQSNQPQHF. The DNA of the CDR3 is TGTGCCAGTAGTCTCCGCCAGGGACAGAGCAATCAGCCCCAGCATTTT.

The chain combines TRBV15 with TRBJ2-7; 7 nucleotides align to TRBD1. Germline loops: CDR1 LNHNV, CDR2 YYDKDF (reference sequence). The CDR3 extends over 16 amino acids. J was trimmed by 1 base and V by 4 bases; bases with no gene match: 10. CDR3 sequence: CATSIGRDRVSYEQYF. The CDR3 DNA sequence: TGTGCCACCAGCATAGGACGGGACAGAGTATCCTACGAGCAGTACTTC.

The CDR3 DNA reads TGTGCCAGGCCGGGACAGCAAAATGAAAAACTGTTTTTT. As protein: CARPGQQNEKLFF. The chain couples TRBV27 to TRBJ1-4; 7 positions agree with TRBD1. This CDR3 is built from 13 residues. Germline V gene data show CDR1 as MNHEY and CDR2 as SMNVEV (reference sequence). V was pared by 9 bases and J by 5 bases, with 6 bases of the junction left unmatched.

This CDR3 reads CASSRPTGGRYGYTF. The CDR3 nucleotides read TGCGCCAGCAGCCGGCCGACAGGGGGCAGGTATGGCTACACCTTC. This sequence joins TRBV4-1 and TRBJ1-2, with TRBD1 matching over 10 bases. CDR1 and CDR2 from the germline V gene are MGHRA and YSYEKL. Trimming cost V 4 bases and J 5 bases; bases outside gene matches: 7. This CDR3 is 15 amino acids long.

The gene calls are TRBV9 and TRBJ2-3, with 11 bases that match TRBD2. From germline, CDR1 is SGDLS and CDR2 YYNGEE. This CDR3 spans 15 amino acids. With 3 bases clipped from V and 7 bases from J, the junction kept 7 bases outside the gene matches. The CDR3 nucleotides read TGTGCCAGCAGCGCCATAGCGGGAGGGCCCTATACGCAGTATTTT. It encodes CASSAIAGGPYTQYF.

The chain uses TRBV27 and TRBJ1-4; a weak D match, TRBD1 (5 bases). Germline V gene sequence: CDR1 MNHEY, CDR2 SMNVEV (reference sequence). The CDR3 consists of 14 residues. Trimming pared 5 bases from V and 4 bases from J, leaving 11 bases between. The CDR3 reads CASSPRQLNEKLFF. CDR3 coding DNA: TGTGCCAGCAGTCCCCGACAGCTTAATGAAAAACTGTTTTTT. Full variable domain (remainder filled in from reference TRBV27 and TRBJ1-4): EAQVTQNPRYLITVTGKKLTVTCSQNMNHEYMSWYRQDPGLGLRQIYYSMNVEVTDKGDVPEGYKVSRKEKRNFPLILESPSPNQTSLYFCASSPRQLNEKLFFGSGTQLSVL.

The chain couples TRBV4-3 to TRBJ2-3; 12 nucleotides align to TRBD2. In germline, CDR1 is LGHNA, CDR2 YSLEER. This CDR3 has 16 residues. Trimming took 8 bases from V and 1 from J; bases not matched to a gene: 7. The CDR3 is CASASGRAPRTDTQYF. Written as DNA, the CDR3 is TGCGCCAGCGCTAGCGGGAGGGCCCCTCGCACAGATACGCAGTATTTT.

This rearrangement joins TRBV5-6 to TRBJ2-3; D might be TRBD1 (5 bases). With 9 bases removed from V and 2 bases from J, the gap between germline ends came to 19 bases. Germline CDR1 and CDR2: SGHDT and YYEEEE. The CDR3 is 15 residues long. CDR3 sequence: CATRRSDRITDTQYF. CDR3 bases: TGTGCCACCAGAAGAAGTGACAGAATCACAGATACGCAGTATTTT.

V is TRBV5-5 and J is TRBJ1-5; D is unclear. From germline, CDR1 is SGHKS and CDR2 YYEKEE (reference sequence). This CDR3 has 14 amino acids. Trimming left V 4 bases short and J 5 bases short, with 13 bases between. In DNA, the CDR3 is TGTGCCAGCAGCCCTGGCCCAACATATCAGCCCCAGCATTTT. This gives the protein CASSPGPTYQPQHF.